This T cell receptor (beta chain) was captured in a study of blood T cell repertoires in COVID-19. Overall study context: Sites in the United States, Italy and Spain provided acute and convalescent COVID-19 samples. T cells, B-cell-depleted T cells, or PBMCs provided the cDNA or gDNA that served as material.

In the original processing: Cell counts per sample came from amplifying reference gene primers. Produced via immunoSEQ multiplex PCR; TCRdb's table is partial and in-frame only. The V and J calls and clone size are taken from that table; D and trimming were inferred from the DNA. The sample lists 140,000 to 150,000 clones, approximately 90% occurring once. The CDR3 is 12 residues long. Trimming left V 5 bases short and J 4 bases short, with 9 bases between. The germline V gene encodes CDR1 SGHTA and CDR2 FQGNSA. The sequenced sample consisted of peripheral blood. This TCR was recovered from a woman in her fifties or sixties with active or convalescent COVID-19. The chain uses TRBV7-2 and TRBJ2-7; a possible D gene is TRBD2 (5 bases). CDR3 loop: CASSLRGYEQYF. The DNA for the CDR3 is TGTGCCAGCAGCCTTAGAGGGTACGAGCAGTACTTC. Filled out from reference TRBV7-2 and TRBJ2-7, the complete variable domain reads GAGVSQSPSNKVTEKGKDVELRCDPISGHTALYWYRQSLGQGLEFLIYFQGNSAPDKSGLPSDRFSAERTGGSVSTLTIQRTQQEDSAVYLCASSLRGYEQYFGPGTRLTVT.